This T cell receptor beta chain was recovered during a study of blood T cell repertoires in COVID-19. Sequencing was performed with immunoSEQ multiplex PCR; in TCRdb, only in-frame clones are kept and a portion is missing. Here the sample spans 290,000 or so clones, more than 75% being singletons. V lost 4 bases to trimming and J lost 5 bases, with 17 bases between them. The CDR3 covers 15 residues. Germline V gene data show CDR1 as MDHEN and CDR2 as SYDVKM. The genes are TRBV28 and TRBJ2-5; D perhaps matches TRBD1 (5 bases). The source of this sequence is a man between 65 and 80 years old with acute or convalescent COVID-19. Specimen: peripheral blood. In nucleotides, the CDR3 is TGTGCCAGCAGTTACCGCAGGGTTGGGCTGGAGACCCAGTACTTC. Amino acid sequence: CASSYRRVGLETQYF.